This T cell receptor beta chain appears in the sequencing data of a study of cytotoxic CD8 clonotypes in ibrutinib-treated CLL. The CDR3 is 16 residues long. Germline V lookup: CDR1 MNHEY, CDR2 SMNVEV (reference sequence). V was shortened by 8 bases and J by 0 bases, with 17 bases between the two germline ends. TCRdb keeps only in-frame clones here, not all; method: immunoSEQ multiplex PCR. This table has 150,000 to 200,000 clones, 81% appearing once. In its sample, this clone was seen once. The sequencing used PBMCs, collected after 12 months of ibrutinib treatment. The chain uses TRBV27 and TRBJ1-5, with D hard to call. The sequence derives from a human donor with chronic lymphocytic leukemia. The CDR3: CASVTQTGYSNQPQHF. The CDR3 DNA sequence: TGTGCCAGCGTAACGCAGACGGGCTATAGCAATCAGCCCCAGCATTTT.